This T cell receptor beta chain was obtained from a study of cytomegalovirus exposure and HLA in healthy donors. General observations from the study: Researchers left out some V segments, among them TRBV6-2 and TRBV6-3, as indistinguishable. About 87% or about 30% of the time was how often most TCR beta V segments were productive, according to an earlier analysis.

Germline values: CDR1 SNHLY, CDR2 FYNNEI. V shed 6 bases and J 3 bases; nucleotides not matched to a gene: 13. CDR3 length: 17 amino acids. PCR used 60 Vbeta primers and 13 Jbeta primers. The method was immunoSEQ multiplex PCR; TCRdb's version includes in-frame clones alone and lacks a portion of them. The data contain about 98,000 clones, around 80% of them singletons. Details on this clone: What it binds is unknown.

The source is a middle-aged man in good health and CMV-seronegative. The chain recombines TRBV2 with TRBJ2-3; 9 bases are a match to TRBD1. The specimen was PBMCs. This chain's CDR3 is CASRTERNRGLTDTQYF. As DNA, the CDR3 is TGTGCCAGCAGAACAGAGAGGAACAGGGGGCTTACAGATACGCAGTATTTT.